The entry below gives a single TCR beta chain sequence along with its context. A sample of blood taken at first hyperthyroidism diagnosis preceded any ophthalmopathy symptoms. TCR beta CDR3 regions were amplified from RNA transcripts. HTBI primers drove first-round RT-PCR of the TCR CDR3. TCRdb passed the multiplex PCR reads through MiXCR, listing each CDR3 protein once. The repertoire has a few hundred thousand distinct CDR3 sequences, 15% to 17% of them found once; the top ten carry 28%. These data are taken from a study of T cells in Graves' hyperthyroidism and ophthalmopathy. With 2 bases removed from V and 3 bases from J, the gap between germline ends came to 7 bases. The CDR3 runs 13 residues. CDR1 MGHRA and CDR2 YSYEKL come from the germline V gene.

What was sequenced was blood. The receptor was derived from a woman under 30 with Graves' hyperthyroidism that later progressed to Graves' ophthalmopathy. The V and J genes are TRBV4-1 and TRBJ1-1; D gene uncertain. The DNA of the CDR3 is TGCGCCAGCAGCCAAATTGGGTACACTGAAGCTTTCTTT. Translating gives CASSQIGYTEAFF.